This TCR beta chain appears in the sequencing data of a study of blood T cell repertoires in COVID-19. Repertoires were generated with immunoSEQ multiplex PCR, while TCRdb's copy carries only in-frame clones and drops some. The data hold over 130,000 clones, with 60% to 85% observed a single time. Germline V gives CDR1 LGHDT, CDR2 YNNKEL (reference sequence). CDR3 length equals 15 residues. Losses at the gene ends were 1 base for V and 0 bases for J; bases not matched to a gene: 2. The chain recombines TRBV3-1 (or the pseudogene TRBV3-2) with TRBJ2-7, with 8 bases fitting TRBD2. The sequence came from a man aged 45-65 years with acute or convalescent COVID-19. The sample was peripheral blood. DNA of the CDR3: TGTGCCAGCAGCCAAGTGCGGGGGGCCTCCTACGAGCAGTACTTC. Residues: CASSQVRGASYEQYF.